This T cell receptor beta chain was identified in a study of blood T cell repertoires in COVID-19 (TCRdb year 2020). About the full investigation: Samples from collaborators originated in the United States, Italy and Spain and spanned both the acute and convalescent phases of COVID-19. The prospective study material was composed of cDNA or gDNA derived from T cells, B-cell-depleted T cells, or PBMCs. The dataset comprised deeply sampled blood TCRbeta repertoires from subjects exposed to, actively infected with, or recovered from COVID-19. A freely available public database, intended as a resource for researchers studying the immune response to SARS-CoV-2, is where the repertoires were released. Samples were obtained from the ongoing ImmuneRACE study (first 160 participants) and from about 1,300 subjects provided by 6 global collaborators. The sample metadata nearly always contained a de-identified subject ID, COVID-19 status, age in years and sex. HLA class I and class II types, where available, came from metadata supplied by the sample provider rather than from assay-based typing. Here is what the overall study found, with its caveats: How much clinical and demographic metadata was included differed by source and by participant, and the metadata was provided uncurated.

TCRbeta CDR3 regions were amplified from genomic DNA using the immunoSEQ Assay, a bias-controlled multiplex PCR. Per the original workflow: Nucleated cell counts per sample were estimated from amplification of reference gene primers within the assay. To quantify the absolute abundance of each unique TCRbeta CDR3 rearrangement, sequence reads were collapsed and filtered. For each sample, productive Simpson clonality was calculated as the square root of Simpson's diversity index across productive rearrangements. TCRdb retrieved this table from immuneACCESS and kept in-frame rearrangements only. Not all clones are present; in checked studies, unresolved V genes account for under half, and no reason is known for the remainder. That table is the source of V, J and clone size, and D and trimming were worked out from the DNA. The sample table shows about 320,000 clones, and almost 85% are seen once. The top ten constitute approximately 7.9% of the sample.

A note on this clone: Its cognate antigen has yet to be identified. No quality values exist for individual bases; no much larger clone is one base distant.

Whole blood was collected in K2EDTA tubes by collaborating institutions according to the institutions' own protocols. For TCRbeta analysis, collaborators shipped samples as frozen whole blood, isolated PBMCs, or DNA extracted from either of those sample types. The CDR3 measures 14 amino acids from cysteine to phenylalanine. Of the read, only the CDR3 DNA is kept; its 42 bases are in frame from base 1. At the junction V is shortened by 6 bases and J by 9 bases, with 15 bases in between. As encoded in the germline V gene, CDR1 is SNHLY while CDR2 is FYNNEI. Sequenced sample: peripheral blood. The receptor chain draws on TRBV2 and TRBJ1-6; TRBD1 is a possible D gene, resting on 5 matching bases. The receptor comes from a human donor in a cohort sampled during active COVID-19. The CDR3 amino acid sequence is: CASRDRPGSSPLHF. The DNA sequence is as follows: TGTGCCAGCAGGGACCGTCCAGGGTCTTCACCCCTCCACTTT.